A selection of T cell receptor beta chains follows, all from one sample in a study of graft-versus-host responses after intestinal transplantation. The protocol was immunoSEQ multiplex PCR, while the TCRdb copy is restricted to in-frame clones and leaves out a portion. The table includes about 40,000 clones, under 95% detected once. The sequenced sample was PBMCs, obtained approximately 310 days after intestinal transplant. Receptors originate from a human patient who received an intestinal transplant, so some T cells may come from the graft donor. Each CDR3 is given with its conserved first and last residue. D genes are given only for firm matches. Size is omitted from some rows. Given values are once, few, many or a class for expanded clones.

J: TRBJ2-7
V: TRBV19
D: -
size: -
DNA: TGTGCCAGTACCTCACCCTGGACCGCCGCCCCCTACGAGCAGTACTTC
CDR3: CASTSPWTAAPYEQYF

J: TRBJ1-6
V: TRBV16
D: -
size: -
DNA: TGTGCCAGCAGCCCCCTGGGACATTCAAGCTCCTATAATTCACCCCTCCACTTT
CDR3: CASSPLGHSSSYNSPLHF

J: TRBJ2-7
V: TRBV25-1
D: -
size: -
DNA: TGTGCCAGCAGAAAAGACACACCATACGAGCAGTACTTC
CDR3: CASRKDTPYEQYF

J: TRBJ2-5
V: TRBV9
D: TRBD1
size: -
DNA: TGTGCCAGCAGCCCAGCCGGGACAGGGGGAGAGACCCAGTACTTC
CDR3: CASSPAGTGGETQYF

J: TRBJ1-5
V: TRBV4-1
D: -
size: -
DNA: TGCGCCAGCAGCCAAGTAGGACTGTCGGGTCAGCCCCAGCATTTT
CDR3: CASSQVGLSGQPQHF

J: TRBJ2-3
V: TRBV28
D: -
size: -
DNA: TGTGCCAGCAGTCCCCGACAGGCTCAAACTAGCACAGATACGCAGTATTTT
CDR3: CASSPRQAQTSTDTQYF

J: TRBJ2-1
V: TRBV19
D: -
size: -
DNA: TGTGCCAGTAGTATTGGCGGGAATGGCGATGAGCAGTTCTTC
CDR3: CASSIGGNGDEQFF

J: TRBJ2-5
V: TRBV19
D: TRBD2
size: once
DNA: TGTGCCAGTAGTATATCCCTAGCGGGAGTAGGAGAGACCCAGTACTTC
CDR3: CASSISLAGVGETQYF

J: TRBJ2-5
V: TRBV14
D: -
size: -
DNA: TGTGCCAGCAGCCAACTACGGAAGACCCAGTACTTC
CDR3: CASSQLRKTQYF

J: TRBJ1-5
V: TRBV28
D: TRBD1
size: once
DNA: TGTGCCAGCAGATACAGGAGACAGGGGGCGAGGTTGGGCAATCAGCCCCAGCATTTT
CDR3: CASRYRRQGARLGNQPQHF

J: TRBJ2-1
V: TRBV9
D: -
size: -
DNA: TGTGCCAGCAGCGCGTCTAGGAGTCGGGAGCAGTTCTTC
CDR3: CASSASRSREQFF

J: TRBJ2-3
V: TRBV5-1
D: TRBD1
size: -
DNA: TGCGCCAGCAGCGTCACAGGGGGCGACTTAGGAGATACGCAGTATTTT
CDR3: CASSVTGGDLGDTQYF

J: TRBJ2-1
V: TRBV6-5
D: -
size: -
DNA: TGTGCCAGCAGTTACGATCTCCCAGGGGAGCAGTTCTTC
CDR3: CASSYDLPGEQFF

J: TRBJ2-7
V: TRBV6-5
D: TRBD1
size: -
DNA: TGTGCCAGCAGTCCGACAGGGGTCTACGAGCAGTACTTC
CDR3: CASSPTGVYEQYF

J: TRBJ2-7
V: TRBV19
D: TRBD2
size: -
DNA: TGTGCCAGTAGGGAGCGGGGGATGAGCGAGCAGTACTTC
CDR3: CASRERGMSEQYF

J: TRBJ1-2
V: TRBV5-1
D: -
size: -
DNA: TGCGCCAGCAGTTTGACAGGCTATGGCTACACCTTC
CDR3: CASSLTGYGYTF

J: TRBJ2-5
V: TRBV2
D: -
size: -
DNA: TGTGCCACCTACCTTGGGTCTGCCCAAGAGACCCAGTACTTC
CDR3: CATYLGSAQETQYF

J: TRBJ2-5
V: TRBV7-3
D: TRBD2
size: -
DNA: TGTGCCAGCAGCTTAAGCGGGGGACTAGCGCAAGAGACCCAGTACTTC
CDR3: CASSLSGGLAQETQYF

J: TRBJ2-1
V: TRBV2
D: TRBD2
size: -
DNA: TGTGCCATCCAAGGACTAGCGGGCTACAATGAGCAGTTCTTC
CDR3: CAIQGLAGYNEQFF

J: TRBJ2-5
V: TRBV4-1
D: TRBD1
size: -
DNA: TGCGCCAGCAGCCAATTGGACAGGGGGAGAGAGACCCAGTACTTC
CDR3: CASSQLDRGRETQYF

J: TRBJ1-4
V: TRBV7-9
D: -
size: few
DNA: TGTGCCAGCAGCCCCAACAGAGAAAGTGAAAAACTGTTTTTT
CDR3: CASSPNRESEKLFF

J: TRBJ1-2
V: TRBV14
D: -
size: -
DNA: TGTGCCAGCAGCCACAGGGCCTTTTATGGCTACACCTTC
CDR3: CASSHRAFYGYTF

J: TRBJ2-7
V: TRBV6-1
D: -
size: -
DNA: TGTGCCAGCAGTGAACGGGCGGTTTCCTACGAGCAGTACTTC
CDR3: CASSERAVSYEQYF

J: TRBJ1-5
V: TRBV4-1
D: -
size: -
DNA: TGCGCCAGCAGCCAAGAGTTCACTCAGCCCCAGCATTTT
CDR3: CASSQEFTQPQHF

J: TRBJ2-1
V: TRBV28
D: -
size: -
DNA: TGTGCCAGCAGTTTATACTCCTACAATGAGCAGTTCTTC
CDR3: CASSLYSYNEQFF

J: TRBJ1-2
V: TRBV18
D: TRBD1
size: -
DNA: TGTGCCAGCTCGGCACTCCCGACAGGGTTCGCTAACTATGGCTACACCTTC
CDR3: CASSALPTGFANYGYTF

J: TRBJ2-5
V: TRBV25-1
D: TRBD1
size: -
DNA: TGTGCCAGCACTGGGACAGGCATACTTCAAGAGACCCAGTACTTC
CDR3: CASTGTGILQETQYF

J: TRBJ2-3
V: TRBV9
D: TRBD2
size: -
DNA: TGTGCCAGCAGCCCCAGACTAGCCCCTAGCACAGATACGCAGTATTTT
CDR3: CASSPRLAPSTDTQYF

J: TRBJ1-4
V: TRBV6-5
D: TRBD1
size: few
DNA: TGTGCCAGTTACAGGGGAGGGTGGGGTGAAAAACTGTTTTTT
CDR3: CASYRGGWGEKLFF

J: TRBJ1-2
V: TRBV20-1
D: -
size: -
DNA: TGCAGTGCTAGAGCGGGGTTCGGCTACACCTTC
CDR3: CSARAGFGYTF

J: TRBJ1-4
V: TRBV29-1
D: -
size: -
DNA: TGCAGCGTTTTATGGGCAACTAATGAAAAACTGTTTTTT
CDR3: CSVLWATNEKLFF

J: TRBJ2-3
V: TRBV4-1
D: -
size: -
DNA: TGCGCCAGCAGCTCCGGACCAACCCGCACAGATACGCAGTATTTT
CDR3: CASSSGPTRTDTQYF

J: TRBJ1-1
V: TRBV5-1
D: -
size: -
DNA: TGCGCCAGCAGCCGATTCGGCACAGGCGACACTGAAGCTTTCTTT
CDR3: CASSRFGTGDTEAFF

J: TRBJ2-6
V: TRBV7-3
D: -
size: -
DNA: TGTGCCAGCAGCCTAATAGGTGCTGGGGCCAACGTCCTGACTTTC
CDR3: CASSLIGAGANVLTF

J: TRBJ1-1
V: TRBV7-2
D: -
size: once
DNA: TGTGCCAGCAGCTTAGAACCACCTCTAGGGAACACTGAAGCTTTCTTT
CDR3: CASSLEPPLGNTEAFF

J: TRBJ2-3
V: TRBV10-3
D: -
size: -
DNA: TGTGCCATCAGTGTTAAGCGGGGCACAGATACGCAGTATTTT
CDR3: CAISVKRGTDTQYF

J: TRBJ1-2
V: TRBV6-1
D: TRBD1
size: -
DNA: TGTGCCCGCAGCCCCGGGACAGGGGGCGGGGGGGGCTACACCTTC
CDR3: CARSPGTGGGGGYTF

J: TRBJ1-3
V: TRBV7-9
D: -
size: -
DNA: TGTGCCAGCAGCTTACGACAGGAAGAAAACACCATATATTTT
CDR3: CASSLRQEENTIYF

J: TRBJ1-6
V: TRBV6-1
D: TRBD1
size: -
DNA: TGTGCCAGCAGTGGGACAGGGTTGAATAATTCACCCCTCCACTTT
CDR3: CASSGTGLNNSPLHF

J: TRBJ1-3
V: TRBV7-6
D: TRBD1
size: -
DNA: TGTGCCAGCAGCTTAGGCACCGGGACAGTCTCTGGAAACACCATATATTTT
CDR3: CASSLGTGTVSGNTIYF

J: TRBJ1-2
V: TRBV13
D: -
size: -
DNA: TGTGCCAGCAGCTCTTCGGGACCACTTAACTATGGCTACACCTTC
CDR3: CASSSSGPLNYGYTF

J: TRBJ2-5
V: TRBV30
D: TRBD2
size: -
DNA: TGTGCCTGGAGGGGGGGGGAGACCCAGTACTTC
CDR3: CAWRGGETQYF

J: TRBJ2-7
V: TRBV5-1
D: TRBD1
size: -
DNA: TGCGCCAGCAGCCCGGACAGGGGCTACGAGCAGTACTTC
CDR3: CASSPDRGYEQYF

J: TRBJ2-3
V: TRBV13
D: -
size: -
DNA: TGTGCCAGCAGCCCCGACCTCAATTGGGCGGGGCCCCTCACAGATACGCAGTATTTT
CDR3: CASSPDLNWAGPLTDTQYF

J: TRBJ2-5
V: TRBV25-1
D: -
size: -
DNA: TGTGCCAGCAGTGAATCCGAGGACTGGGGCGGAGAGACCCAGTACTTC
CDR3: CASSESEDWGGETQYF

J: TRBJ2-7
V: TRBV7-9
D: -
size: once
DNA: TGTGCCAGCAGCTTAGTCGGTGGCTACGAGCAGTACTTC
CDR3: CASSLVGGYEQYF

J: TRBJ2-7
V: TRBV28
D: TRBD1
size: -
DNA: TGTGCCAGCAATACGCGACAGGGTTCCTACGAGCAGTACTTC
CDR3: CASNTRQGSYEQYF

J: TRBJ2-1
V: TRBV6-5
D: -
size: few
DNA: TGTGCCAGCAGTTTGGGGGGAGAGCAGTTCTTC
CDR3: CASSLGGEQFF

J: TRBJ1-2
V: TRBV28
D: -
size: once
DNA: TGTGCCAGCAGTTTATTAGGGAACCTAGGCTACACCTTC
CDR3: CASSLLGNLGYTF